This T cell receptor beta chain came from a study of T cells in Graves' hyperthyroidism and ophthalmopathy (dated by TCRdb to the late 2010s). Study-level background: A discovery cohort of roughly 100 patients, approximately 45 with Graves' ophthalmopathy and about 58 with stable Graves' hyperthyroidism, was used to find distinguishing TCR V-J signatures. The paper describes TCR Vbeta CDR3 sequencing of around 130 peripheral blood samples, made up of under 50 ophthalmopathy patients, approximately 76 hyperthyroidism patients and some 17 progressor patients. Prospective prediction of ophthalmopathy was tested in an independent validation cohort of fewer than 20 hyperthyroidism patients and some 17 patients who later progressed to ophthalmopathy. For training and testing, the 80 to 100 patients in the discovery cohort were randomly divided in a 7:3 ratio. Thyroid tissue and blood T-cell repertoires from about six Graves' hyperthyroidism patients were also compared in the study. Following sampling, methimazole starting at 30 mg daily was given to hyperthyroidism patients, and high-dose intravenous methylprednisolone was given to ophthalmopathy patients.

TCR beta CDR3 regions were amplified from RNA transcripts. A first-round RT-PCR of the TCR CDR3 used the HTBI primer set with the Qiagen OneStep RT-PCR kit. Libraries were constructed in a second round of multiplex PCR, after which size selection and purification were carried out. The libraries were sequenced on an Illumina HiSeq2000 using paired-end 100 bp reads. Per the source publication's procedure: SOAPnuke was used to process the raw data, with reads discarded if the reads contained adapters or uncalled bases, had a mean Phred below 15, or lacked an exact constant-primer or identifier match. High-quality paired reads were merged using COPE v1.2.5, and each unique nucleotide sequence was defined as a clonotype. Clonotypes were aligned to IMGT TRBV, TRBD and TRBJ reference segments using MiTCR v1.1. Only V-J combinations with frequency above 0.0001, covering 99% to 99.2% of repertoires, were analysed. The TCS score was defined as the ratio of F50 (clonal expansion) to E x V (chaos), calculated using BLOSUM62-based TCRdist between CDR3 peptides within each V-J. Welch's t-statistics and random forest reduced approximately 520 V-J features to 10 to 15, which were used in a naive Bayes classifier (R e1071). Thyroid-blood repertoire similarity was quantified with the Morisita-Horn index. Through fastp at Q25 and MiXCR, TCRdb rebuilt clones from the public reads, retaining in-frame beta chains. A single entry per CDR3 protein holds the most common genes and DNA from its merged rows. These V and J calls rely on TCRdb rather than the paper's analysis. The sample yields 500,000 to 600,000 distinct CDR3 sequences; over 35% were counted once. Jointly, the top ten make up around two fifths of the sample.

The germline V gene gives CDR1 as MDHEN and CDR2 as SYDVKM. Reading from cysteine to phenylalanine, the CDR3 counts 13 amino acids. The CDR3 DNA has 39 bases and is translated from base 1. V and J are truncated by 10 bases and 5 bases respectively, leaving an intervening sequence of 17 bases. The study excluded patients with uncontrolled infections, other autoimmune diseases, pregnancy or lactation. Diagnoses relied on clinical symptoms, serum thyroxine and TRAb, thyroid ultrasound and orbital computed tomography. Trizol reagent was used to extract total RNA, and RNA quality was then checked on an Agilent 2100 Bioanalyzer. For this clonotype: This receptor's antigen is unknown. Base-call qualities are not available, and no considerably larger clone is one nucleotide away.

Here is what the overall study found, with its caveats: Most expanded thyroid clonotypes (frequency above 0.001) were also detected in blood, suggesting blood repertoires may reflect thyroid immune responses. In validation, the model predicted progression to ophthalmopathy a median of around six months before onset, with about 67% sensitivity and about 72% specificity. No statistical method was used to set the sample size in advance, and investigators knew the group allocation. A 13 V-J signature model separated ophthalmopathy from stable hyperthyroidism, with roughly 88% sensitivity and 81.08% specificity in cross-validation and 80%/75% in testing.

Recombination joined TRBV28 with TRBJ1-1; TRBD1 is possibly the D segment (5 matching bases). Sequenced: peripheral blood or thyroid tissue (not recorded which). The TCR originated in an adult woman with Graves' disease, either hyperthyroidism or ophthalmopathy (not recorded which). CDR3 loop: CATFDSTGTEAFF. The DNA is TGTGCCACCTTCGACAGCACGGGGACTGAAGCTTTCTTT.